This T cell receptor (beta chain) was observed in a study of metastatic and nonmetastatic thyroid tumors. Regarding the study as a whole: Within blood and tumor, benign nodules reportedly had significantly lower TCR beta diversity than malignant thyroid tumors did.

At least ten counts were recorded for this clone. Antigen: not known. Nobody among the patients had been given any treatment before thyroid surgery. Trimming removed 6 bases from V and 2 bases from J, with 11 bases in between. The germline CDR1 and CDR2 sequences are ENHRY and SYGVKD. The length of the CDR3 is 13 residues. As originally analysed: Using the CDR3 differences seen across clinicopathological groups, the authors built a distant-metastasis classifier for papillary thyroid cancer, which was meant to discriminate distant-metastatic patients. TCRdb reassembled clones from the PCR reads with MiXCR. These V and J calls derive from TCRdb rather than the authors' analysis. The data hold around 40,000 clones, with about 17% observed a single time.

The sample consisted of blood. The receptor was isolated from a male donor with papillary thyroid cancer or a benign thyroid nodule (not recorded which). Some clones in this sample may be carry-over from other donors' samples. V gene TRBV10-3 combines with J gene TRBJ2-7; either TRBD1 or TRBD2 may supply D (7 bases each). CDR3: CAIRQGGAYEQYF. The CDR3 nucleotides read TGTGCCATCAGGCAGGGGGGGGCCTACGAGCAGTACTTC.